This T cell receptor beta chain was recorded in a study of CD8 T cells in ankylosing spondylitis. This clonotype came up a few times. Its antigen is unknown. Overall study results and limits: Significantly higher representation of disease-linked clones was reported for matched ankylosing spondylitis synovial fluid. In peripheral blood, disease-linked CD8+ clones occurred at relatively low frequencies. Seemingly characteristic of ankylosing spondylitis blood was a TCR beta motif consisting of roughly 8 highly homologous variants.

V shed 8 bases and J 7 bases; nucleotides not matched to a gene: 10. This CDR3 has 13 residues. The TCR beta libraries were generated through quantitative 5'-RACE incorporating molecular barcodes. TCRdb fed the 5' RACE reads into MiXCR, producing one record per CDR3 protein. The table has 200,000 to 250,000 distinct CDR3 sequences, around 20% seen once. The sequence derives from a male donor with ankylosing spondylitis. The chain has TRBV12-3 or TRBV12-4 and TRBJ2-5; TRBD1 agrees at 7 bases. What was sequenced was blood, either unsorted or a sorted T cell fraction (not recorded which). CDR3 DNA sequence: TGTGCCAGCTCCCCTGACAGGGCGGCGACCCAGTACTTC. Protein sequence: CASSPDRAATQYF.